The clone carrying this T cell receptor (beta chain) was counted only a few times. Its antigen is not identified. The sample comes from a study of T-cell reconstitution after alpha-beta-depleted transplantation in children. Preparation of the TCRbeta library involved a method that used unique molecular identifiers. MiXCR was run by TCRdb on the PCR reads, yielding one entry per CDR3 protein. Among about 300,000 distinct CDR3 sequences listed, 10% were seen once. Overall study findings and caveats: Recipient T cells and thymic progenitors that survived were the source of the high TCRbeta diversity seen at day 60 in some patients. Newly produced T cells mostly provided counts and TCRbeta diversity after one year, as hyperexpanded clones declined. Approximately two months post-transplant, alpha-beta T cells reportedly originated from several hundred expanded graft clones.

The V gene's germline CDR1 is SQVTM and CDR2 ANQGSEA. The CDR3 loop spans 12 amino acids. The V gene lost 4 bases and the J gene lost 5 bases, with 11 bases spanning the gap. The source material was PBMCs, sampled before TCRalphabeta/CD19-depleted stem cell transplant. The rearrangement joins TRBV29-1 to TRBJ2-5, with TRBD1 as a possible D gene (6 bases). The receptor was derived from a boy under two years old with acute myeloid leukemia, due to receive a stem cell transplant. The CDR3: CSVAQGRETQYF. CDR3 in DNA: TGCAGCGTTGCACAGGGTAGGGAGACCCAGTACTTC. The entire variable domain, with the rest obtained from reference TRBV29-1 and TRBJ2-5, is as follows: SAVISQKPSRDICQRGTSLTIQCQVDSQVTMMFWYRQQPGQSLTLIATANQGSEATYESGFVIDKFPISRPNLTFSTLTVSNMSPEDSSIYLCSVAQGRETQYFGPGTRLLVL.